This TCR beta chain appears in the sequencing data of a study of early T cells in non-severe SARS-CoV-2 infection. Study as a whole: RNA in bulk from unsorted whole blood was sequenced, and chains were unpaired.

Broader study findings: Comparison of clonotypes with VDJdb favored anti-spike CD8 responses while missing private and CD4 specificities.

This clonotype was seen repeatedly, ten times or more. Its antigen is currently unknown. Individual cDNA molecules were tagged with unique molecular identifiers, the study reported. TCRdb re-analysed the 5' RACE reads in MiXCR, keeping a single row per CDR3 protein. Of about 55,000 distinct CDR3 sequences listed, 9.5% to 15% were seen once; the top ten hold around 3.8%. The germline gives CDR1 SGHTA, CDR2 FQGTGA. This CDR3 is built from 16 residues. V shed 4 bases and J 4 bases; nucleotides not matched to a gene: 6. The TCR originated in an adult who was a healthcare worker with PCR-confirmed SARS-CoV-2 infection or an uninfected control (not recorded which). V gene TRBV7-3 combines with J gene TRBJ2-2; 10 bases match TRBD2. The source material was whole blood. The CDR3 DNA reads as TGTGCCAGCAGCTCCACTAGCGGGATGGGCACCGGGGAGCTGTTTTTT. This codes for CASSSTSGMGTGELFF.